One and the same sample provided the 30 T cell receptor beta chains below, sequenced in a study of T cell changes during pregnancy in multiple sclerosis. Sequencing used immunoSEQ multiplex PCR; TCRdb keeps in-frame clones, though not all of them. The repertoire holds 33,000 or so clones, with roughly nine tenths as singletons. This sample comprised CD8+ T cells from peripheral blood mononuclear cells, obtained in the third trimester of pregnancy. The receptors come from a female donor with multiple sclerosis, enrolled in a pregnancy study.

In its sample, this clone was seen a few times. This chain links TRBV7-9 with TRBJ1-5, with 8 nucleotides matching TRBD1. CDR3 size: 14 residues. Germline V gene sequence: CDR1 SEHNR, CDR2 FQNEAQ (reference sequence). V shed 1 base and J 6 bases; nucleotides not matched to a gene: 2. As DNA, the CDR3 is TGTGCCAGCAGCTTAGGGACAGGGATTCAGCCCCAGCATTTT. Translated: CASSLGTGIQPQHF.

This clone was seen many times. The chain carries TRBV27 and TRBJ2-1; weak D call: TRBD2 (6 bases). The CDR3 is made up of 15 amino acids. V lost 4 bases, J lost 0 bases, and 10 bases lay in between. From germline, CDR1 is MNHEY and CDR2 SMNVEV (reference sequence). CDR3 protein: CASSYRRDSYNEQFF. In DNA form, the CDR3 reads TGTGCCAGCAGTTATAGGAGGGACTCCTACAATGAGCAGTTCTTC.

V usage is TRBV7-9 and J usage is TRBJ1-1; D ambiguous. CDR1 SEHNR and CDR2 FQNEAQ come from the germline V gene (reference sequence). Trimming took 1 base from V and 4 from J, leaving 10 bases between them. The CDR3 sequence is 14 residues long. The CDR3 here is CASSLVRRGTEAFF. The CDR3 nucleotides read TGTGCCAGCAGCTTAGTGAGGCGGGGCACTGAAGCTTTCTTT.

The V call is TRBV27, the J call TRBJ2-2, with TRBD1 identical over 9 bases. Germline V gene sequence: CDR1 MNHEY, CDR2 SMNVEV (reference sequence). The CDR3 has 16 amino acids. J gave up 6 bases and V 5 bases, and 10 bases lay outside the gene matches. CDR3 sequence: CASSLYPGQGAGELFF. As DNA, the CDR3 is TGTGCCAGCAGTCTATACCCGGGACAGGGAGCCGGGGAGCTGTTTTTT.

The genes are TRBV28 and TRBJ2-3, with TRBD2 matching 8 bases. This CDR3 is built from 15 residues. CDR1 MDHEN and CDR2 SYDVKM come from the germline V gene. V was clipped by 2 bases and J by 2 bases; unmatched bases: 3. CDR3 sequence (DNA): TGTGCCAGCAGTTTAGCGGGACTAGACACAGATACGCAGTATTTT. Amino acids: CASSLAGLDTDTQYF.

V is TRBV5-4 and J is TRBJ2-3, with TRBD2 as a possible D gene (5 bases). The CDR3 loop spans 12 amino acids. V lost 2 bases, J lost 4 bases, and 5 bases lay in between. CDR1 SGHNT and CDR2 YYREEE come from the germline V gene (reference sequence). The CDR3 sequence is CASSLLADTQYF. In DNA form, the CDR3 reads TGTGCCAGCAGCTTACTAGCAGATACGCAGTATTTT.

This chain joins TRBV6-1 and TRBJ1-4; 11 nucleotides line up with TRBD1. The germline gives CDR1 MNHNS, CDR2 SASEGT. CDR3 length: 16 residues. Unmatched junction bases numbered 7, after V lost 3 bases and J lost 7 bases. The chain's CDR3 is CASSETSGTGGEKLFF. Written as DNA, the CDR3 is TGTGCCAGCAGTGAGACCAGCGGGACAGGGGGTGAAAAACTGTTTTTT.

This clone was picked up one time. The chain recombines TRBV7-3 with TRBJ1-1, with D perhaps matching TRBD1 (5 bases). The germline V gene has CDR1 SGHTA and CDR2 FQGTGA. This CDR3 region has 13 residues. Trimming took off 2 bases at V and 4 bases at J, with 8 bases between the two ends. Here the CDR3 reads CASSLDRLTEAFF. The CDR3 bases are TGTGCCAGCAGCTTAGACAGACTCACTGAAGCTTTCTTT.

The chain couples TRBV7-9 to TRBJ2-3, with TRBD2 identical over 11 bases. CDR1 and CDR2 (germline): SEHNR, FQNEAQ (reference sequence). The CDR3 extends over 19 amino acids. The V segment lost 3 bases and the J segment 6 bases; nucleotides outside the gene matches: 17. CDR3 in DNA: TGTGCCAGCAGCTTCCTCGTGACTAGCGGGGCCCCCAAGGATGATACGCAGTATTTT. This sequence encodes CASSFLVTSGAPKDDTQYF.

The chain recombines TRBV6-6 with TRBJ2-1; 11 nucleotides agree with TRBD2. The germline V gene has CDR1 MNHNY and CDR2 SVGAGI (reference sequence). The CDR3 contains 16 residues. V shed 7 bases, J shed 2 bases, and the junction held 7 bases outside the gene matches. CDR3 in amino acids: CASTNDSGGAYNEQFF. The CDR3 DNA is TGTGCCAGCACCAATGATAGCGGGGGGGCCTACAATGAGCAGTTCTTC.

J is TRBJ1-2 and V is TRBV29-1, with no clear D. This CDR3 spans 11 amino acids. The germline V gene encodes CDR1 SQVTM and CDR2 ANQGSEA. Trimming removed 0 bases from V and 6 bases from J, with 5 bases in between. CDR3 DNA: TGCAGCGTTGAAGAGCGTAATGGCTACACCTTC. The encoded protein is CSVEERNGYTF.

This clone has a handful of counts. The chain combines TRBV6-1 with TRBJ2-3; D might be TRBD1 (7 bases). CDR1 and CDR2 (germline): MNHNS, SASEGT. V lost 6 bases and J 6 bases, leaving 16 bases between the germline ends. There are 14 residues in the CDR3. CDR3 DNA sequence: TGTGCCAGCAGCTACAGGGGAGGCAGGGATACGCAGTATTTT. This translates into CASSYRGGRDTQYF.

The chain uses TRBV13 and TRBJ1-1; 7 positions match TRBD1. There are 12 residues in the CDR3. With 4 bases clipped from V and 6 bases from J, the junction kept 2 bases outside the gene matches. Per germline, CDR1 PRHDT and CDR2 FYEKMQ (reference sequence). CDR3 protein: CASSWDRAEAFF. DNA for the CDR3: TGTGCCAGCAGCTGGGACAGAGCTGAAGCTTTCTTT.

This clone was observed once. This sequence joins TRBV5-1 and TRBJ1-4, with a possible D match to TRBD1 (5 bases). With 2 bases removed from V and 3 bases from J, the gap between germline ends came to 14 bases. The CDR3 is 16 residues long. The germline gives CDR1 SGHRS, CDR2 YFSETQ. CDR3: CASSFRQGWPNEKLFF. The CDR3 DNA is TGCGCCAGCAGCTTTCGGCAGGGTTGGCCTAATGAAAAACTGTTTTTT.

This clone is a singleton in its sample. The chain uses TRBV5-1 and TRBJ2-5; no clear D. The V and J ends lost 5 bases and 5 bases respectively, with 10 bases between them. CDR3 length equals 12 residues. Germline CDR1 SGHRS, CDR2 YFSETQ. The CDR3 coding sequence is TGCGCCAGCAGTAAGCCTCGGGAGACCCAGTACTTC. Amino acids: CASSKPRETQYF.

The chain employs TRBV7-6 and TRBJ2-7; 10 nucleotides line up with TRBD2. Germline V lookup: CDR1 SGHVS, CDR2 FNYEAQ. There are 16 residues in the CDR3. V shed 2 bases and J 3 bases; nucleotides not matched to a gene: 7. The CDR3 nucleotides are TGTGCCAGCAGCTTAAGGGGAGCGGGAGGGCACTACGAGCAGTACTTC. It specifies CASSLRGAGGHYEQYF. Using reference TRBV7-6 and TRBJ2-7 for the parts outside the CDR3, the full variable domain is GAGVSQSPRYKVTKRGQDVALRCDPISGHVSLYWYRQALGQGPEFLTYFNYEAQQDKSGLPNDRFSAERPEGSISTLTIQRTEQRDSAMYRCASSLRGAGGHYEQYFGPGTRLTVT.

V is TRBV4-1 and J is TRBJ2-7; the match to TRBD2 covers 12 bases. CDR1 is MGHRA and CDR2 is YSYEKL in the germline V gene. V shed 0 bases and J 2 bases; nucleotides not matched to a gene: 2. The CDR3 totals 16 residues. The CDR3 DNA reads TGCGCCAGCAGCCAAGAATCTAGCGGGGGGGCCTACGAGCAGTACTTC. Translating it yields CASSQESSGGAYEQYF.

The chain employs TRBV6-1 and TRBJ2-1; D uncertain. Germline CDR1 MNHNS, CDR2 SASEGT. Trimming took 6 bases from V and 8 from J, leaving 14 bases between them. CDR3 length: 13 residues. The CDR3 DNA is TGTGCCAGCAGGGCGGCTATATCTCATGAGCAGTTCTTC. Amino acids: CASRAAISHEQFF.

The rearrangement uses TRBV27 and TRBJ2-5; no clear D. The ends were cut back, 0 bases at V and 3 bases at J, with 5 bases in the middle. Germline-derived CDR1 and CDR2 are MNHEY and SMNVEV (reference sequence). The CDR3 is 13 residues long. CDR3 loop: CASSLSQKETQYF. CDR3 nucleotide sequence: TGTGCCAGCAGTTTATCGCAGAAAGAGACCCAGTACTTC.

This sequence joins TRBV6-1 and TRBJ1-1, with D maybe TRBD1 (5 bases). From germline, CDR1 is MNHNS and CDR2 SASEGT. This CDR3 has 13 amino acids. With 6 bases removed from V and 3 bases from J, the gap between germline ends came to 11 bases. The CDR3: CASRGGGYTEAFF. As DNA, the CDR3 is TGTGCCAGCAGGGGGGGAGGGTACACTGAAGCTTTCTTT.

This clone was counted between two and nine times. This chain uses TRBV7-9 with TRBJ1-2; 10 positions match TRBD1. CDR3 length equals 16 residues. J gave up 7 bases and V 2 bases, and 10 bases lay outside the gene matches. Germline lookup yields CDR1 SEHNR and CDR2 FQNEAQ (reference sequence). The CDR3 nucleotides are TGTGCCAGCAGCTTATGGGAGACAGGGGGCTCATCTGGCTACACCTTC. It specifies CASSLWETGGSSGYTF.

This sequence joins TRBV19 and TRBJ1-2, with 10 positions matching TRBD1. This CDR3 has 14 amino acids. Trimming removed 5 bases from V and 5 bases from J; junction bases left unmatched: 5. Germline V gene data show CDR1 as LNHDA and CDR2 as SQIVND (reference sequence). CDR3 residues: CASSPGQGFYGYTF. DNA for the CDR3: TGTGCCAGTAGTCCGGGACAGGGGTTTTATGGCTACACCTTC.

This chain connects TRBV9 to TRBJ2-3, with 8 bases matching TRBD2. This CDR3 contains 16 residues. The germline V gene encodes CDR1 SGDLS and CDR2 YYNGEE. Trimming at V came to 4 bases and at J to 6 bases, leaving 13 bases not matched to a gene. The CDR3 DNA is TGTGCCAGCAGCTCACCGAGACGGGGGGGAGGGGATACGCAGTATTTT. Translation: CASSSPRRGGGDTQYF.

J is TRBJ1-3 and V is TRBV14; tentative D call: TRBD1 (6 bases). V lost 4 bases and J lost 3, with 16 bases in between. The CDR3 length is 16 residues. Germline CDR1 reads SGHDN; CDR2 reads FVKESK. This CDR3 is CASSPTFDRFGNTIYF. The CDR3 DNA follows: TGTGCCAGCAGCCCTACCTTTGACAGGTTTGGAAACACCATATATTTT.

The rearrangement uses TRBV7-9 and TRBJ1-3; D perhaps matches TRBD1 (5 bases). The ends were cut back, 1 base at V and 1 base at J, with 5 bases in the middle. The CDR3 is 14 amino acids. Germline V gives CDR1 SEHNR, CDR2 FQNEAQ (reference sequence). This chain's CDR3 is CASSLEGSGNTIYF. The DNA for the CDR3 is TGTGCCAGCAGCTTAGAGGGGTCTGGAAACACCATATATTTT.

This clone turned up a few times. V usage is TRBV27 and J usage is TRBJ2-5; a possible D gene is TRBD1 (5 bases). The CDR3 has 14 amino acids. In germline, CDR1 is MNHEY, CDR2 SMNVEV (reference sequence). The V gene lost 3 bases and the J gene lost 2 bases, with 10 bases spanning the gap. CDR3 sequence reads: CASSFSTAQETQYF. The CDR3 bases are TGTGCCAGCAGTTTTTCGACAGCACAAGAGACCCAGTACTTC.

The chain combines TRBV6-1 with TRBJ2-7; 9 bases align to TRBD1. There are 15 residues in the CDR3. CDR1 and CDR2 from the germline V gene are MNHNS and SASEGT. The J segment lost 2 bases and the V segment lost 4 bases, leaving 6 bases of the junction unmatched. The CDR3 loop is CASSAQGTGPYEQYF. The CDR3 nucleotides read TGTGCCAGCAGTGCCCAAGGGACAGGGCCCTACGAGCAGTACTTC.

The gene calls are TRBV28 and TRBJ1-6; D possibly corresponds to TRBD1 (6 bases). The V and J ends lost 7 bases and 2 bases respectively, with 18 bases between them. Germline CDR1 is MDHEN and CDR2 is SYDVKM. The CDR3 runs to 17 residues. The CDR3 loop is CASTPGGGETYNSPLHF. The CDR3 DNA is TGTGCCAGCACTCCGGGAGGGGGAGAAACCTATAATTCACCCCTCCACTTT.

The V and J genes are TRBV6-1 and TRBJ2-7, with D perhaps matching TRBD2 (6 bases). Germline V lookup: CDR1 MNHNS, CDR2 SASEGT. Between the trimmed V and J ends, which lost 7 bases and 4 bases, there was a span of 8 bases. This CDR3 spans 11 amino acids. The DNA of the CDR3 is TGTGCCAGCATCGCGGGGTACGAGCAGTACTTC. The encoded protein is CASIAGYEQYF.

The gene calls are TRBV14 and TRBJ2-5; D might be TRBD1 (6 bases). The CDR3 contains 14 residues. The germline V and J ends were trimmed by 1 base and 4 bases, with 10 bases remaining between them. Germline CDR1 and CDR2: SGHDN and FVKESK. In nucleotides, the CDR3 is TGTGCCAGCAGCCAAGCAGGGGTAGGAGAGACCCAGTACTTC. Translating it yields CASSQAGVGETQYF.